The clone carrying this T cell receptor beta chain has more than one count but fewer than ten. This sample was included in a study of T cells after yellow fever vaccination. In TCRdb, the 5' RACE reads were re-called with MiXCR into one record per CDR3 protein. The table shows about 340,000 distinct CDR3 sequences, with 12% occurring only once. This CDR3 spans 18 amino acids. Germline trimming cut 4 bases from V and 0 bases from J; bases unmatched to any gene: 10. Per the germline V gene, CDR1 is SGDLS and CDR2 is YYNGEE. The specimen comprised CD4+ T cells sorted from PBMCs, sampled 15 days after the yellow fever booster vaccination. The TCR comes from a man younger than 35 who received the YFV17D yellow fever vaccine. The V and J genes are TRBV9 and TRBJ2-6, with 7 positions matching TRBD2. CDR3 loop: CASSPRGGLFSGANVLTF. For the CDR3, the DNA is TGTGCCAGCAGCCCCCGGGGAGGGCTTTTCTCTGGGGCCAACGTCCTGACTTTC. The complete variable domain, with remaining parts taken from reference TRBV9 and TRBJ2-6, reads DSGVTQTPKHLITATGQRVTLRCSPRSGDLSVYWYQQSLDQGLQFLIQYYNGEERAKGNILERFSAQQFPDLHSELNLSSLELGDSALYFCASSPRGGLFSGANVLTFGAGSRLTVL.